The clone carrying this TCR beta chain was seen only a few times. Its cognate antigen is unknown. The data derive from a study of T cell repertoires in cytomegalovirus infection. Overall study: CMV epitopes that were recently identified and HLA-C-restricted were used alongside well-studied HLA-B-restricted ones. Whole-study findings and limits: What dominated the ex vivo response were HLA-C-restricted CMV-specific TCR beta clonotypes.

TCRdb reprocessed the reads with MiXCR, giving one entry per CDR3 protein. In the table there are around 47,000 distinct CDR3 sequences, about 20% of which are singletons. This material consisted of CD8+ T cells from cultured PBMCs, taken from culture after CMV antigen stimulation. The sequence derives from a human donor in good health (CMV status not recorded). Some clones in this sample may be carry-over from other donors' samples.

The CDR3 DNA is TGTGCCAGCAGTTTGGGGGACAGGGTGCCTCGCGGTGCCAACGTCCTGACTTTC. Translating it yields CASSLGDRVPRGANVLTF. This rearrangement joins TRBV12-3 or TRBV12-4 to TRBJ2-6, with TRBD1 matching over 9 bases. The CDR3 is 18 amino acids. J lost 7 bases, V lost 3 bases, and 13 bases had no gene match.